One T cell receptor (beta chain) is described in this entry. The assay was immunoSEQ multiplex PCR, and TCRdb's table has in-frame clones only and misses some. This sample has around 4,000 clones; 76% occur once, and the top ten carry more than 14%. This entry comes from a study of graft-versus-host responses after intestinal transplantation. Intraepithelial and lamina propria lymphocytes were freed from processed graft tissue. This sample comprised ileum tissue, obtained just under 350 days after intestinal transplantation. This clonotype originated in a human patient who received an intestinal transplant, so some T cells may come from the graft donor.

The CDR3 DNA sequence: TGTGCCAGCAGCGTAGCTGGCGGGAGTCCCTACAATGAGCAGTTCTTC. It codes for CASSVAGGSPYNEQFF. The chain has TRBV9 and TRBJ2-1; 7 bases agree with TRBD2. After removal of 0 bases from V and 2 bases from J, the junction contained 5 bases not matched to a gene. The CDR3 length is 16 residues. Germline assignment: CDR1 SGDLS and CDR2 YYNGEE. Together with reference TRBV9 and TRBJ2-1, the CDR3 gives the full variable domain: DSGVTQTPKHLITATGQRVTLRCSPRSGDLSVYWYQQSLDQGLQFLIQYYNGEERAKGNILERFSAQQFPDLHSELNLSSLELGDSALYFCASSVAGGSPYNEQFFGPGTRLTVL.